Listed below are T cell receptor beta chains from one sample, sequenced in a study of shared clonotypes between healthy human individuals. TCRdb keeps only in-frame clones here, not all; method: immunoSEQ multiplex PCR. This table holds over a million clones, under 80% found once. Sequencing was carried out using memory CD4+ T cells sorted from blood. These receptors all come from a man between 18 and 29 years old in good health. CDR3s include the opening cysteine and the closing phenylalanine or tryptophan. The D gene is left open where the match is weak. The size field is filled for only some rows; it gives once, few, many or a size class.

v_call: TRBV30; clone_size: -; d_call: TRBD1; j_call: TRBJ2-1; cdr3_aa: CAWSAGQGGYNEQFF; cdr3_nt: TGTGCCTGGAGTGCGGGACAGGGGGGTTACAATGAGCAGTTCTTC
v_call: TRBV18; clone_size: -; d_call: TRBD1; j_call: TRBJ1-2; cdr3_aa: CASSPVSGGESLGYTF; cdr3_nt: TGTGCCAGCTCACCAGTTTCAGGGGGCGAATCTTTAGGCTACACCTTC
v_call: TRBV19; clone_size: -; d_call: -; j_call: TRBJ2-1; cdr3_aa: CASSTPSDGYNEQFF; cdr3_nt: TGTGCCAGTAGTACCCCCTCGGACGGATACAATGAGCAGTTCTTC
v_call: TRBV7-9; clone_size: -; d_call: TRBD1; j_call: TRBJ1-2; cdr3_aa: CASSLRGQGAYYGYTF; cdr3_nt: TGTGCCAGCAGCTTACGTGGGCAGGGGGCGTACTATGGCTACACCTTC
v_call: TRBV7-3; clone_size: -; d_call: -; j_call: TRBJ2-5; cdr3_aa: CASSLGNEQTQYF; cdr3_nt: TGTGCCAGCAGCTTAGGGAACGAACAGACCCAGTACTTC
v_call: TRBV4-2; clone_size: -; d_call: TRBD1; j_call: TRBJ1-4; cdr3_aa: CASSRRQGQVAINEKLFF; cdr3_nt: TGTGCCAGCAGCCGCCGACAGGGTCAGGTCGCTATTAATGAAAAACTGTTTTTT
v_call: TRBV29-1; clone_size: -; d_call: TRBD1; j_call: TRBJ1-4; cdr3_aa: CSVSTGWITNEKLFF; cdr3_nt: TGCAGCGTCTCGACAGGGTGGATAACTAATGAAAAACTGTTTTTT
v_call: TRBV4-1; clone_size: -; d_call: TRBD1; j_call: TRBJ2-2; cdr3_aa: CASSQLQSRDREGGELFF; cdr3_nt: TGCGCCAGCAGCCAGCTCCAGTCTAGGGACAGGGAGGGCGGGGAGCTGTTTTTT
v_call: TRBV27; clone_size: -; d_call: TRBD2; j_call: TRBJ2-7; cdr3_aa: CASSLGLAVNEQYF; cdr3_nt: TGTGCCAGCAGCCTCGGACTAGCGGTGAACGAGCAGTACTTC
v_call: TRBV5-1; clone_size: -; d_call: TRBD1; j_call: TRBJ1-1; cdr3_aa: CASSSGQRLQTEAFF; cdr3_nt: TGCGCCAGCAGCTCGGGACAGCGGTTACAGACTGAAGCTTTCTTT
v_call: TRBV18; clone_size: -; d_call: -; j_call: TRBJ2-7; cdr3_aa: CASSPRPPPYEQYF; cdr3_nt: TGTGCCAGCTCACCTCGGCCCCCCCCCTACGAGCAGTACTTC
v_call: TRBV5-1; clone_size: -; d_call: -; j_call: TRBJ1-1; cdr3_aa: CASSSDRWAEAFF; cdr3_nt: TGCGCCAGCAGCTCGGACAGATGGGCTGAAGCTTTCTTT
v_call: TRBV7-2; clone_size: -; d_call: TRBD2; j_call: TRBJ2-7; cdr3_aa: CASSPSGAYEQYF; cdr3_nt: TGTGCCAGCAGCCCTAGCGGGGCCTACGAGCAGTACTTC
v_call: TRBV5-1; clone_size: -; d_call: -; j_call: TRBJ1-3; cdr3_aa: CASSSAGDGERNTIYF; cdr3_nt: TGCGCCAGCAGCTCCGCAGGGGACGGGGAACGAAACACCATATATTTT
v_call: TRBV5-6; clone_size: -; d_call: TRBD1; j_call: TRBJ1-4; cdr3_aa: CASSRIETGYDGEKLFF; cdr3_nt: TGTGCCAGCAGCCGTATAGAGACAGGGTATGACGGTGAAAAACTGTTTTTT
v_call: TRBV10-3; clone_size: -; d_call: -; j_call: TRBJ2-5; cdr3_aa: CAVAGAPQETQYF; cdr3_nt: TGTGCCGTTGCGGGGGCCCCCCAAGAGACCCAGTACTTC
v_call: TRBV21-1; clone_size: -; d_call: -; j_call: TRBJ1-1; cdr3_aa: CASSKARGYGGTNTEAFF; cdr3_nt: TGTGCCAGCAGCAAAGCGAGGGGATACGGGGGGACGAACACTGAAGCTTTCTTT
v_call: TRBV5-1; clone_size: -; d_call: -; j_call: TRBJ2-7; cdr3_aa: CASSLDRDTAHYEQYF; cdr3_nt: TGCGCCAGCAGCTTGGATCGGGACACAGCCCACTACGAGCAGTACTTC
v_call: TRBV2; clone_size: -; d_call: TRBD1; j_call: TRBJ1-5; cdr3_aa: CASSEDEGANQPQHF; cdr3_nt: TGTGCCAGCAGTGAAGATGAGGGGGCGAATCAGCCCCAGCATTTT
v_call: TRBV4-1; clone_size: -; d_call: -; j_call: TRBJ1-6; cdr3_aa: CASSQDNSGLLGSPLHF; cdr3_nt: TGCGCCAGCAGCCAAGATAATTCAGGCCTCCTGGGTTCACCCCTCCACTTT
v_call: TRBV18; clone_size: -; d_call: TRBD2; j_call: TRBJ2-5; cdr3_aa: CASLAGTSGRSQETQYF; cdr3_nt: TGTGCCAGCTTAGCCGGGACTAGCGGGAGGAGCCAAGAGACCCAGTACTTC
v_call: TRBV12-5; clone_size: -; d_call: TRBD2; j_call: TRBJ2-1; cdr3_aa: CASVQTSGGGNEQFF; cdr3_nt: TGTGCTAGTGTGCAGACTAGCGGGGGGGGCAATGAGCAGTTCTTC
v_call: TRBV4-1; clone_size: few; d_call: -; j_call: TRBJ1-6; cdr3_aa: CASSQDQWGSQNSPLHF; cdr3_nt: TGCGCCAGCAGCCAAGATCAATGGGGGTCTCAGAATTCACCCCTCCACTTT
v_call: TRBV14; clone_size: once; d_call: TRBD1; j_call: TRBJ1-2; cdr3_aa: CASSIKGARSGYTF; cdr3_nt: TGTGCCAGCAGCATAAAGGGGGCTCGTTCTGGCTACACCTTC
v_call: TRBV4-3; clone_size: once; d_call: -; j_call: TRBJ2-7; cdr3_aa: CASSQVRYGTYEQYF; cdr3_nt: TGCGCCAGCAGCCAAGTCCGGTACGGTACCTACGAGCAGTACTTC
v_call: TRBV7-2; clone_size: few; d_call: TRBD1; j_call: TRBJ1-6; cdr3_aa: CASRGQGPSPLHF; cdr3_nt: TGTGCCAGCAGGGGACAGGGCCCCTCACCCCTCCACTTT
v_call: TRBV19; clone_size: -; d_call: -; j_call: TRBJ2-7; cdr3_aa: CASSLRADRQYF; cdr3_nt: TGTGCCAGTAGTCTCCGTGCCGACCGGCAGTACTTC
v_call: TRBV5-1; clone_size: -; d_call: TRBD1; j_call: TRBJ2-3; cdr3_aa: CASSRRGQESDTQYF; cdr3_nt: TGCGCCAGCAGCCGCCGGGGACAGGAATCAGATACGCAGTATTTT
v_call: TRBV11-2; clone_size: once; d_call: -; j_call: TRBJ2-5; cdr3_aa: CASSLVGYGETQYF; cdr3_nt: TGTGCCAGCAGCTTAGTTGGGTATGGAGAGACCCAGTACTTC
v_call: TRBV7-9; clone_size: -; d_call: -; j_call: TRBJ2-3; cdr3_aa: CASSLAGRDYTDTQYF; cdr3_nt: TGTGCCAGCAGCTTAGCGGGTAGAGATTACACAGATACGCAGTATTTT
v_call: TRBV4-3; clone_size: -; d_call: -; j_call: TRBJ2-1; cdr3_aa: CASSQDRSSYNEQFF; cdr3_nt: TGCGCCAGCAGCCAAGATAGGTCTTCATACAATGAGCAGTTCTTC
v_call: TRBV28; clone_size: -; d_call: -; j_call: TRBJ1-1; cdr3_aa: CASTPRQENTEAFF; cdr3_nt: TGTGCCAGCACCCCCCGACAGGAGAACACTGAAGCTTTCTTT
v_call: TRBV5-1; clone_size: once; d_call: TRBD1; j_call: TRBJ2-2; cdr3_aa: CASSLGQGNGELFF; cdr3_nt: TGCGCCAGCAGCTTGGGACAGGGGAACGGGGAGCTGTTTTTT
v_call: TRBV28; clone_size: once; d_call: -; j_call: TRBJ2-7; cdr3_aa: CASMGGVYEQYF; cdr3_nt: TGTGCCAGCATGGGCGGAGTCTACGAGCAGTACTTC
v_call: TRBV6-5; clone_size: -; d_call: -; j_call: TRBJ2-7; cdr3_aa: CASSYTGEGSYEQYF; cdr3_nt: TGTGCCAGCAGTTACACGGGAGAGGGGTCCTACGAGCAGTACTTC
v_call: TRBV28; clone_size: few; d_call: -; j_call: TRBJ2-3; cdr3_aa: CASSVTDTQYF; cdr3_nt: TGTGCCAGCAGTGTAACAGATACGCAGTATTTT
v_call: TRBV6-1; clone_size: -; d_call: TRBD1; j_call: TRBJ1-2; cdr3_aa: CASSEGQGGSSYTF; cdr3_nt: TGTGCCAGCAGTGAAGGACAGGGGGGGAGTAGCTACACCTTC
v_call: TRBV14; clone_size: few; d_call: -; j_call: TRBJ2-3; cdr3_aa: CASSHGDTQYF; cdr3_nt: TGTGCCAGCAGCCACGGAGATACGCAGTATTTT
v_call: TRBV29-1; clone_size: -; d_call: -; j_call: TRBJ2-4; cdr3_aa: CSVEAAKNIQYF; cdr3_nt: TGCAGCGTTGAAGCAGCCAAAAACATTCAGTACTTC
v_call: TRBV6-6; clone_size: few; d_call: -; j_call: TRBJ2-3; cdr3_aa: CASSYSSASRTDTQYF; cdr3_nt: TGTGCCAGCAGTTACTCTAGTGCATCGCGCACAGATACGCAGTATTTT
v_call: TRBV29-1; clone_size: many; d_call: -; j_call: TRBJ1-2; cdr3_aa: CSAIQGTYGYTF; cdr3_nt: TGCAGCGCAATACAGGGCACCTATGGCTACACCTTC
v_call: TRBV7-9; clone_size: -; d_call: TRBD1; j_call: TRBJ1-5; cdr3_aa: CASSLGQGVQPQHF; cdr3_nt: TGTGCCAGCAGCTTAGGACAGGGTGTTCAGCCCCAGCATTTT
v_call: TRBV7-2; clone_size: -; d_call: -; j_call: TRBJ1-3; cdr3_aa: CASSSRPGRSGNTIYF; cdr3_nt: TGTGCCAGCAGCTCGCGCCCAGGGAGGTCTGGAAACACCATATATTTT
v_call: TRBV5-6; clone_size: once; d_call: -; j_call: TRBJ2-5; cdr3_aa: CASSSWGQETQYF; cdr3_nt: TGTGCCAGCAGCTCGTGGGGGCAAGAGACCCAGTACTTC
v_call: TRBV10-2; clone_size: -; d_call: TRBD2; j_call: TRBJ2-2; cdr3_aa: CASTGTSEPRELFF; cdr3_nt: TGCGCCAGCACCGGGACTAGCGAGCCCCGGGAGCTGTTTTTT
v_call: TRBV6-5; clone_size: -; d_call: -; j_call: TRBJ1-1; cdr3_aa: CASSRRDDTEAFF; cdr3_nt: TGTGCCAGCTCCCGGAGGGATGACACTGAAGCTTTCTTT